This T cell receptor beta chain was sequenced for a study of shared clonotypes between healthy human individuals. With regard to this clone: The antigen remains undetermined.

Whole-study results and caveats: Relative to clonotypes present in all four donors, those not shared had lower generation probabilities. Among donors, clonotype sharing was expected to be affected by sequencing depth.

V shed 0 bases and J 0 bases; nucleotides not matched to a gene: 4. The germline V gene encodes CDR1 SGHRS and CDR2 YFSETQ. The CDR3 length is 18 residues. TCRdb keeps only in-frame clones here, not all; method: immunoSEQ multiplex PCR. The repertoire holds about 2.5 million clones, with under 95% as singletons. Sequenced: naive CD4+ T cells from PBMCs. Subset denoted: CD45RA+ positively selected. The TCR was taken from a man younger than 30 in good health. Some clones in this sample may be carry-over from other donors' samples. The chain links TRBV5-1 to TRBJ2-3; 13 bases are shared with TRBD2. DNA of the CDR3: TGCGCCAGCAGCTTGGCTACTAGCGGGAGGGGGAGCACAGATACGCAGTATTTT. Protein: CASSLATSGRGSTDTQYF.